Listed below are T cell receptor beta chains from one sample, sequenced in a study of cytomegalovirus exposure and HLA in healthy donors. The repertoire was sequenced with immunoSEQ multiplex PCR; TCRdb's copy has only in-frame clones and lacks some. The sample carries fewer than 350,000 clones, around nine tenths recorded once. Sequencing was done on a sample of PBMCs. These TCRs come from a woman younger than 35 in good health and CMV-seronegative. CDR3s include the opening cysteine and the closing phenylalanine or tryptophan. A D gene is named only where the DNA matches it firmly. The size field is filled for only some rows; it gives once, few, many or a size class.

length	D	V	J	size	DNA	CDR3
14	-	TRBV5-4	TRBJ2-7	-	TGTGCCAGCAGCTTTGCGTCAGGGCCCTACGAGCAGTACTTC	CASSFASGPYEQYF
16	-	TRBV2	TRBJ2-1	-	TGTGCCAGCGAGGTTAGCTCCCCCTTTTTATACAATGAGCAGTTCTTC	CASEVSSPFLYNEQFF
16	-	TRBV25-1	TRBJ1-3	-	TGTGCCAGCAGTGATCAGAGCGGGTTTCGAGGAAACACCATATATTTT	CASSDQSGFRGNTIYF
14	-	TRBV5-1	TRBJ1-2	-	TGCGCCAGCAGGGGGGGGAACAGCCTCCATGGCTACACCTTC	CASRGGNSLHGYTF
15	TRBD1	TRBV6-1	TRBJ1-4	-	TGTGCCAGCAGCCTGGTCGACAGGGGGAATGAAAAACTGTTTTTT	CASSLVDRGNEKLFF
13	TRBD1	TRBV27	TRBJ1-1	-	TGTGCCAGCAGAGACAGGGCTGCTACTGAAGCTTTCTTT	CASRDRAATEAFF
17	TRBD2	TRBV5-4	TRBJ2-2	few	TGTGCCAGCAGCTCCCTAGCGGGGGGGCCAGGTACCGGGGAGCTGTTTTTT	CASSSLAGGPGTGELFF
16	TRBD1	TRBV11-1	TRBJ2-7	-	TGTGCCAGCAGTCCTACAGGGGCAAAGCCTTCCTACGAGCAGTACTTC	CASSPTGAKPSYEQYF
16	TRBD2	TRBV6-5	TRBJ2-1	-	TGTGCCAGCAGTTACTCGAACGCGGGGGGGCGAGGTGAGCAGTTCTTC	CASSYSNAGGRGEQFF
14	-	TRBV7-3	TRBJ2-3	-	TGTGCCAGCAGCTCCCCGGGTAGCACAGATACGCAGTATTTT	CASSSPGSTDTQYF
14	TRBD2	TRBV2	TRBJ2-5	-	TGTGCCAGCAGGGGACTACCGAGTAGAGAGACCCAGTACTTC	CASRGLPSRETQYF
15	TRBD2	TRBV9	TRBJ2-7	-	TGTGCCAGCAGCGTAGACACTAGCGAAGGGTACGAGCAGTACTTC	CASSVDTSEGYEQYF
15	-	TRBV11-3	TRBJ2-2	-	TGTGCCAGCAGCCCGACAGGTGCGAACACCGGGGAGCTGTTTTTT	CASSPTGANTGELFF
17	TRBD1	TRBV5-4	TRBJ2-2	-	TGTGCCAGCAGCCTAGGACAGGGGGCAATGAACACCGGGGAGCTGTTTTTT	CASSLGQGAMNTGELFF
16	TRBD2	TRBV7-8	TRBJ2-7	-	TGTGCCAGCAGCTTCCGAAAAGCGGGGTACTCCTACGAGCAGTACTTC	CASSFRKAGYSYEQYF
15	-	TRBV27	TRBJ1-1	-	TGTGCCAGCAGTCCCCGGACAGAATCCAACACTGAAGCTTTCTTT	CASSPRTESNTEAFF
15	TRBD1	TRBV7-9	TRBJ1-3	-	TGTTCCAGCAGCCCTCAGGACAGGGGGCGGGACACCATATATTTT	CSSSPQDRGRDTIYF
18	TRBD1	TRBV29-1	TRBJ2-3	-	TGCAGCGTCGACGGCTTCACGTCGACAGGGGCACCCACAGATACGCAGTATTTT	CSVDGFTSTGAPTDTQYF
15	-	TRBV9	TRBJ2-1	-	TGTGCCAGCAGCGCCCGGGACAATCTATACAATGAGCAGTTCTTC	CASSARDNLYNEQFF
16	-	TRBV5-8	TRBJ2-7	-	TGTGCCAGCAGCATCGGACTTGTACTTCGATCCTACGAGCAGTACTTC	CASSIGLVLRSYEQYF
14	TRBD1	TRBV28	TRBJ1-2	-	TGTGCCAGCAGTTGGACAGGGGGTCTGGGAGGCTACACCTTC	CASSWTGGLGGYTF
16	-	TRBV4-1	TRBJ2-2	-	TGCGCCAGCAGCCAAATAATAGGGGCCAACACCGGGGAGCTGTTTTTT	CASSQIIGANTGELFF
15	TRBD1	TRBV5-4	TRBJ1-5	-	TGTGCCAGCAGCTTTGGAGGACAGGGTGATCAGCCCCAGCATTTT	CASSFGGQGDQPQHF
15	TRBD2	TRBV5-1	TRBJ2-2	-	TGCGCCAGCAGCTACGGGACTAGTAGCACCGGGGAGCTGTTTTTT	CASSYGTSSTGELFF
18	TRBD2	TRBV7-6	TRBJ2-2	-	TGTGCCAGCAGCTCTAAACTCCCGCGGGGGTCGAACACCGGGGAGCTGTTTTTT	CASSSKLPRGSNTGELFF
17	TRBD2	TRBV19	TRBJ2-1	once	TGTGCCAGTAGTATCGGCGGACTAGCGGGGATCTACAATGAGCAGTTCTTC	CASSIGGLAGIYNEQFF
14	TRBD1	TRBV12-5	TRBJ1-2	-	TGTGCTAGTGGGGGGACAGGACTAACCTATGGCTACACCTTC	CASGGTGLTYGYTF
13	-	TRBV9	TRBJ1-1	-	TGTGCCAGCAGCGGATACAGGGACACTGAAGCTTTCTTT	CASSGYRDTEAFF
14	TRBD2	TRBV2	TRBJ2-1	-	TGTGCCAGCACATTAGCGGGGGGCTACAATGAGCAGTTCTTC	CASTLAGGYNEQFF
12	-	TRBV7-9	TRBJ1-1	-	TGTGCCAGCAACCTCCGGGACTCTGAAGCTTTCTTT	CASNLRDSEAFF
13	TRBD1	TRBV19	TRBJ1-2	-	TGTGCCAGTAGTACAGGGACAGGGTATGGCTACACCTTC	CASSTGTGYGYTF
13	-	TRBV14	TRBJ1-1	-	TGTGCCAGCAGTGATCAGGTGTCCACTGAAGCTTTCTTT	CASSDQVSTEAFF
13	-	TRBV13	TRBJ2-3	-	TGTGCCAGCGGCCTAGCGAGGACAGATACGCAGTATTTT	CASGLARTDTQYF
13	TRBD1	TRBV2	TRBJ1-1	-	TGTGCCAGCAGTGAAACAGGGGGCACTGAAGCTTTCTTT	CASSETGGTEAFF
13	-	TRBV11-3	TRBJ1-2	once	TGTGCCAGCAGCTTCTCACCGGGGGGTGGCTACACCTTC	CASSFSPGGGYTF
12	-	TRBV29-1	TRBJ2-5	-	TGCAGCCTCCGGGGGTCCCAAGAGACCCAGTACTTC	CSLRGSQETQYF
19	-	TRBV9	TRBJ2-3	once	TGTGCCAGCAGCGTAGTGCCCCGGAGAGGAGGTCCAAGAACAGATACGCAGTATTTT	CASSVVPRRGGPRTDTQYF
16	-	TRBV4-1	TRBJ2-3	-	TGCGCCAGCAGGGGGGGGGCTACCCCCGAGGGTTTTGGGCAGTATTTT	CASRGGATPEGFGQYF
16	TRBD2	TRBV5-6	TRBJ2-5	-	TGTGCCAGCAGCTTGATGAGCGGGGATCATCAAGAGGCCCAGTACTTC	CASSLMSGDHQEAQYF
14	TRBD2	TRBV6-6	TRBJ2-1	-	TGTGCCAGCAGGTTAAGACTAGCGGGGATGGAGCAGTTCTTC	CASRLRLAGMEQFF
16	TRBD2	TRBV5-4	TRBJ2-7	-	TGTGCCAGCAGCTTGGGGGCTAGCGGGGGGGCCAACGAGCAGTACTTC	CASSLGASGGANEQYF
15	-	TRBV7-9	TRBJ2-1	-	TGTGCCAGCAGCTCGAGGGGGAGCTCCTACAATGAGCAGTTCTTC	CASSSRGSSYNEQFF
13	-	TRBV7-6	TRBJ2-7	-	TGTGCCAGCAGCGAGTTCCAGGGCTACGAGCAGTACTTC	CASSEFQGYEQYF
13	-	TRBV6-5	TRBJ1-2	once	TGTGCCAGCAGTGGGCACCAGATCTATGGCTACACCTTC	CASSGHQIYGYTF
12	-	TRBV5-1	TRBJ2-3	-	TGCGCCAGCAGCTCCCCCGCAGATACGCAGTATTTT	CASSSPADTQYF
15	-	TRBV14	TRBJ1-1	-	TGTGCCAGCAGCCTTGGACAGTTAATGAACACTGAAGCTTTCTTT	CASSLGQLMNTEAFF
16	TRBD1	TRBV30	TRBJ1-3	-	TGTGCCTGGAGAAAGATCGGGACAGCCTCTGGAAACACCATATATTTT	CAWRKIGTASGNTIYF
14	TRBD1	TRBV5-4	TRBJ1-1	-	TGTGCCAGCAGCTGGGACAGGTCGAACACTGAAGCTTTCTTT	CASSWDRSNTEAFF
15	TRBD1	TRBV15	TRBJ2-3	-	TGTGCCACCAGCAGGGGGACAGGGACCGGGAATACGCAGTATTTT	CATSRGTGTGNTQYF
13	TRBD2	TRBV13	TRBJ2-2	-	TGTGCCAGCGCGGATGGGGGGGCCGGGGAGCTGTTTTTT	CASADGGAGELFF
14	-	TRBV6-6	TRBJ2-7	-	TGTGCCAGCAGTCCCCAGGGGACCTCCTACGAGCAGTACTTC	CASSPQGTSYEQYF
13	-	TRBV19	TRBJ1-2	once	TGTGCCAGTAGTATCGGGTTGGGCTATGGCTACACCTTC	CASSIGLGYGYTF